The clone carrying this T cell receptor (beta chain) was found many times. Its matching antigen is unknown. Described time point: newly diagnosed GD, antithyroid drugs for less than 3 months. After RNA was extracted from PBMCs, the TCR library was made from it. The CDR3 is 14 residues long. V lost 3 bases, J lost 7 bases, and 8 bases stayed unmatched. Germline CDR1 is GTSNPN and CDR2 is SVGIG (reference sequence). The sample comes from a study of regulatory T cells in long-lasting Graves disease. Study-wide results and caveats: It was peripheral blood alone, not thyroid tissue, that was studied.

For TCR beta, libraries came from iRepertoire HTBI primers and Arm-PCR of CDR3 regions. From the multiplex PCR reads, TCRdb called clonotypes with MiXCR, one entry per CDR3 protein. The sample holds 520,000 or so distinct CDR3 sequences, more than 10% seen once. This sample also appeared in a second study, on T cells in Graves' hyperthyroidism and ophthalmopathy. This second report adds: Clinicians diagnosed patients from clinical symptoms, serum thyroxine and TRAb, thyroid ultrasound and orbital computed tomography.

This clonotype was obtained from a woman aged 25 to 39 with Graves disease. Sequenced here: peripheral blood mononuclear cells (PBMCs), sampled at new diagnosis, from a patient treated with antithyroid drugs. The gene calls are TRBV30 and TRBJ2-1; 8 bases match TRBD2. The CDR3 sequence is CAWRSGRAGNEQFF. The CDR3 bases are TGTGCCTGGAGATCCGGGAGGGCCGGAAATGAGCAGTTCTTC.